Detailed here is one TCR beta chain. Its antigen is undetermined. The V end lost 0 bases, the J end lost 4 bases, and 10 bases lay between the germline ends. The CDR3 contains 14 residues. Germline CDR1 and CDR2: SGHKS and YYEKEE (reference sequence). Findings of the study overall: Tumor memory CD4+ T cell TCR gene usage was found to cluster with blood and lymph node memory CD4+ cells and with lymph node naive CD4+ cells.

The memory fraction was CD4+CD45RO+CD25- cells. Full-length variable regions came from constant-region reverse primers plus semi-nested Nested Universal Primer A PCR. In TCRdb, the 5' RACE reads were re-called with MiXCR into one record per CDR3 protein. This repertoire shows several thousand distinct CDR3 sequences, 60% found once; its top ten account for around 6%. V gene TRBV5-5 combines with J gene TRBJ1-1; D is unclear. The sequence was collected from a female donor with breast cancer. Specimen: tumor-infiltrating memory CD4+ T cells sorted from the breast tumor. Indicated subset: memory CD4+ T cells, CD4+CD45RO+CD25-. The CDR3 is CASSLDGWGTEAFF. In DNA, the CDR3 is TGTGCCAGCAGCTTGGACGGGTGGGGCACTGAAGCTTTCTTT.